Below, 26 T cell receptor beta chains from the same sample are listed, as sequenced in a study of OX40 agonist ivuxolimab in advanced cancers. The table came from immunoSEQ multiplex PCR; TCRdb's copy has only in-frame clones and leaves some out. The data show about 140,000 clones, approximately 94% seen once. The sample in question was CD4+ or CD8+ T cells sorted from blood, obtained in a trial of the OX40 agonist ivuxolimab. Source of these receptors: an adult with an advanced solid tumor such as melanoma, head and neck, liver or kidney cancer.

The V and J genes are TRBV19 and TRBJ1-6; tentatively, D is TRBD1 (6 bases). Germline V lookup: CDR1 LNHDA, CDR2 SQIVND (reference sequence). Trimming removed 7 bases at V and 5 bases at J, with 15 bases between. The CDR3 runs 15 residues. The CDR3 DNA sequence: TGTGCCAGTAATCGGGACACCGATCATAATTCACCCCTCCACTTT. Translating it yields CASNRDTDHNSPLHF.

This clone was found a few times. The gene calls are TRBV19 and TRBJ1-5; unclear D gene. The germline V and J ends were trimmed by 4 bases and 0 bases, with 10 bases remaining between them. The CDR3 is 15 amino acids. CDR1 is LNHDA and CDR2 is SQIVND in the germline V gene (reference sequence). CDR3 region: CASSTRANSNQPQHF. As DNA, the CDR3 is TGTGCCAGTAGTACCCGTGCTAATAGCAATCAGCCCCAGCATTTT.

V usage is TRBV2 and J usage is TRBJ2-1; 7 bases match TRBD1. CDR3 length equals 14 residues. V gave up 6 bases and J gave up 5 bases; unmatched junction bases: 7. Germline V gene data show CDR1 as SNHLY and CDR2 as FYNNEI. The CDR3 protein is CASRYRGDDNEQFF. In nucleotides, the CDR3 is TGTGCCAGCAGATACAGGGGAGATGACAATGAGCAGTTCTTC.

The rearrangement uses TRBV5-1 and TRBJ2-7, with TRBD2 as a possible D gene (6 bases). The CDR3 loop spans 15 amino acids. V lost 4 bases, J lost 6 bases, and 20 bases lay in between. Germline CDR1 reads SGHRS; CDR2 reads YFSETQ. The CDR3 loop reads CASSRNGREVSEQYF. Here the CDR3 DNA reads TGCGCCAGCAGCCGGAACGGCAGGGAGGTGAGCGAGCAGTACTTC. Filled out from reference TRBV5-1 and TRBJ2-7, the complete variable domain reads KAGVTQTPRYLIKTRGQQVTLSCSPISGHRSVSWYQQTPGQGLQFLFEYFSETQRNKGNFPGRFSGRQFSNSRSEMNVSTLELGDSALYLCASSRNGREVSEQYFGPGTRLTVT.

The rearrangement joins TRBV7-3 to TRBJ2-3, with a possible D match to TRBD2 (5 bases). Germline CDR1 reads SGHTA; CDR2 reads FQGTGA. The CDR3 consists of 15 residues. Trimming took off 5 bases at V and 2 bases at J, with 14 bases between the two ends. The CDR3 DNA follows: TGTGCCAGCAGCGTCTGGGGAGCCCTCACAGATACGCAGTATTTT. It translates to CASSVWGALTDTQYF. Based on the CDR3 plus reference TRBV7-3 and TRBJ2-3, the full variable domain is GAGVSQTPSNKVTEKGKYVELRCDPISGHTALYWYRQSLGQGPEFLIYFQGTGAADDSGLPNDRFFAVRPEGSVSTLKIQRTERGDSAVYLCASSVWGALTDTQYFGPGTRLTVL.

This chain connects TRBV28 to TRBJ1-2, with TRBD1 identical over 10 bases. The V gene's germline CDR1 is MDHEN and CDR2 SYDVKM. The CDR3 extends over 13 amino acids. Trimming took 6 bases from V and 5 from J; bases not matched to a gene: 3. The CDR3 region has the DNA TGTGCCAGCAGACTGGACAGGGGGTATGGCTACACCTTC. Translating gives CASRLDRGYGYTF.

This chain connects TRBV28 to TRBJ1-2; no clear D. The CDR3 loop spans 11 amino acids. The germline V gene has CDR1 MDHEN and CDR2 SYDVKM. The V end was cut by 5 bases, the J end by 4 bases, with 5 bases between. This chain's CDR3 is CASSERYGYTF. The CDR3 coding sequence is TGTGCCAGCAGTGAGCGCTATGGCTACACCTTC.

The J gene is TRBJ2-3, the V gene TRBV5-1, with 10 bases identical to TRBD1. CDR1 and CDR2 from the germline V gene are SGHRS and YFSETQ. This CDR3 contains 15 residues. V dropped 3 bases and J dropped 5; count of bases not matched to a gene: 6. The CDR3 loop reads CASSSAGTGEDTQYF. The CDR3 nucleotides read TGCGCCAGCAGCTCCGCCGGGACAGGGGAAGATACGCAGTATTTT.

The chain links TRBV7-2 to TRBJ1-1; possible D gene TRBD1, 6 bases. The CDR3 is made up of 14 amino acids. Looked up from germline, CDR1 is SGHTA and CDR2 is FQGNSA. Deletions cut 5 bases from V and 4 bases from J, with 14 bases between. This chain's CDR3 is CASSPDRRSTEAFF. Here the CDR3 DNA reads TGTGCCAGCAGCCCAGACAGGAGATCCACTGAAGCTTTCTTT.

The CDR3 nucleotides read TGTGCCAGCAGTGAACTTAGGGACAGGGGGCGGGAGACCCAGTACTTC. This gives the protein CASSELRDRGRETQYF. The chain couples TRBV6-1 to TRBJ2-5; 12 bases match TRBD1. CDR1 is MNHNS, CDR2 SASEGT, per germline. Unmatched junction bases numbered 6, after V lost 2 bases and J lost 5 bases. The CDR3 is 16 amino acids.

The CDR3 loop reads CASSKTGHGWSYEQYF. In nucleotides, the CDR3 is TGTGCCAGCAGCAAAACAGGACACGGTTGGTCCTACGAGCAGTACTTC. The genes are TRBV5-6 and TRBJ2-7, with D perhaps matching TRBD1 (5 bases). V lost 4 bases to trimming and J lost 1 base, with 18 bases between them. The CDR3 has 16 amino acids. Germline CDR1 reads SGHDT; CDR2 reads YYEEEE.

The V and J genes are TRBV6-5 and TRBJ1-2; 7 positions match TRBD1. In germline, CDR1 is MNHEY, CDR2 SVGAGI. Losses at the gene ends were 6 bases for V and 6 bases for J; bases not matched to a gene: 10. The CDR3 length is 14 residues. For the CDR3, the DNA is TGTGCCAGCAGGGTGACAGGGTCCTCGCATGGCTACACCTTC. Translated, it gives CASRVTGSSHGYTF.

The V and J genes are TRBV5-5 and TRBJ2-7; D is undetermined. The CDR3 consists of 15 residues. Germline V gives CDR1 SGHKS, CDR2 YYEKEE (reference sequence). With 1 base removed from V and 1 base from J, the gap between germline ends came to 12 bases. This CDR3 reads CASSLSSGGSYEQYF. CDR3 sequence (DNA): TGTGCCAGCAGCTTGTCGTCCGGTGGGTCCTACGAGCAGTACTTC.

The genes are TRBV2 and TRBJ1-1; 9 nucleotides agree with TRBD1. The V segment lost 4 bases and the J segment 3 bases; nucleotides outside the gene matches: 6. CDR3 size: 15 residues. Germline V gene lookup returns CDR1 SNHLY and CDR2 FYNNEI. CDR3 nucleotide sequence: TGTGCCAGCAGTGTGGGACAGGGATTGTACACTGAAGCTTTCTTT. Protein product: CASSVGQGLYTEAFF.

This clone occurred once. V gene TRBV11-3 combines with J gene TRBJ1-1, with 8 bases lining up with TRBD1. CDR1 is SGHNT, CDR2 YENEEA, per germline. The CDR3 contains 15 residues. Unmatched junction bases numbered 3, after V lost 0 bases and J lost 3 bases. The CDR3 protein is CASSLDRGPDTEAFF. The CDR3 nucleotides read TGTGCCAGCAGCTTAGACAGGGGGCCGGACACTGAAGCTTTCTTT.

The V gene is TRBV11-2, the J gene TRBJ1-2; D is perhaps TRBD1 (6 bases). V dropped 1 base and J dropped 3 bases, with 9 bases sitting between them. Germline loops: CDR1 SGHAT, CDR2 FQNNGV. The CDR3 is 14 amino acids. The CDR3 region has the DNA TGTGCCAGCAGCTTAGCGCCAGGGGACTATGGCTACACCTTC. It specifies CASSLAPGDYGYTF. Full variable domain (remainder filled in from reference TRBV11-2 and TRBJ1-2): EAGVAQSPRYKIIEKRQSVAFWCNPISGHATLYWYQQILGQGPKLLIQFQNNGVVDDSQLPKDRFSAERLKGVDSTLKIQPAKLEDSAVYLCASSLAPGDYGYTFGSGTRLTVV.

The chain carries TRBV6-5 and TRBJ1-1; 10 bases fit TRBD1. Trimming removed 4 bases from V and 5 bases from J; junction bases left unmatched: 4. This CDR3 spans 14 amino acids. Germline V gene lookup returns CDR1 MNHEY and CDR2 SVGAGI. DNA of the CDR3: TGTGCCAGCAGTTTTACGGACAGGGGGACTGAAGCTTTCTTT. Its translation: CASSFTDRGTEAFF.

The CDR3 reads CATSRGGGALPYNEQFF. In DNA form, the CDR3 reads TGTGCCACCAGCAGAGGGGGTGGGGCCCTCCCCTACAATGAGCAGTTCTTC. The chain joins TRBV15 to TRBJ2-1; D may be TRBD1 (5 bases). Trimming left V 1 base short and J 2 bases short, with 15 bases between. Germline values: CDR1 LNHNV, CDR2 YYDKDF (reference sequence). The CDR3 is 17 residues long.

The chain has TRBV11-2 and TRBJ2-5; D uncertain. The V gene's germline CDR1 is SGHAT and CDR2 FQNNGV. The CDR3 consists of 14 residues. Trimming cost V 5 bases and J 7 bases, with 17 bases left between them. As DNA, the CDR3 is TGTGCCAGCAGCCCCCCCACGGCCCACGGGACCCAGTACTTC. It translates to CASSPPTAHGTQYF.

The rearrangement uses TRBV7-3 and TRBJ2-3; 9 bases are a match to TRBD2. Germline V CDR1 and CDR2: SGHTA, FQGTGA. The CDR3 extends over 18 amino acids. V trimming: 5 bases; J trimming: 3 bases; junction bases outside the gene matches: 15. The CDR3 region has the DNA TGTGCCAGCAGCGCCCCTAGGGGGAGGCTAGCGGGGACAGATACGCAGTATTTT. Its translation is CASSAPRGRLAGTDTQYF. Full variable domain (missing parts from reference TRBV7-3 and TRBJ2-3): GAGVSQTPSNKVTEKGKYVELRCDPISGHTALYWYRQSLGQGPEFLIYFQGTGAADDSGLPNDRFFAVRPEGSVSTLKIQRTERGDSAVYLCASSAPRGRLAGTDTQYFGPGTRLTVL.

This chain joins TRBV25-1 and TRBJ1-1, with D perhaps matching TRBD1 (6 bases). CDR1 and CDR2 from the germline V gene are MGHDK and SYGVNS. V lost 8 bases and J lost 1, with 17 bases in between. CDR3 length: 15 residues. CDR3 protein: CASVRPGQPNTEAFF. DNA for the CDR3: TGTGCCAGCGTCCGGCCGGGACAACCGAACACTGAAGCTTTCTTT.

V and J are TRBV7-3 and TRBJ2-7; 10 nucleotides line up with TRBD2. Germline lookup yields CDR1 SGHTA and CDR2 FQGTGA. After removal of 1 base from V and 3 bases from J, the junction contained 18 bases not matched to a gene. CDR3 size: 20 residues. CDR3 coding DNA: TGTGCCAGCAGCTTAAGAGCAGCGCCTAGCGGGAGCCCCATTGTCTACGAGCAGTACTTC. It translates to CASSLRAAPSGSPIVYEQYF. Full variable domain (missing parts from reference TRBV7-3 and TRBJ2-7): GAGVSQTPSNKVTEKGKYVELRCDPISGHTALYWYRQSLGQGPEFLIYFQGTGAADDSGLPNDRFFAVRPEGSVSTLKIQRTERGDSAVYLCASSLRAAPSGSPIVYEQYFGPGTRLTVT.

In DNA, the CDR3 is TGTGCCAGCAGTACCTTACTAGCAAACACCGGGGAGCTGTTTTTT. Translating gives CASSTLLANTGELFF. V gene TRBV6-5 combines with J gene TRBJ2-2; maybe TRBD2 (6 bases). There are 15 residues in the CDR3. Germline V gene lookup returns CDR1 MNHEY and CDR2 SVGAGI. V lost 5 bases to trimming and J lost 2 bases, with 12 bases between them.

CDR3: CAISASRTASTDTQYF. CDR3 nucleotide sequence: TGTGCCATCAGTGCGTCCAGGACGGCAAGCACAGATACGCAGTATTTT. The gene calls are TRBV10-3 and TRBJ2-3, with D unclear. Looked up from germline, CDR1 is ENHRY and CDR2 is SYGVKD. The CDR3 sequence is 16 residues long. V lost 4 bases and J lost 0, with 14 bases in between.

The chain uses TRBV15 and TRBJ1-5; D may be TRBD1 (5 bases). V was shortened by 1 base and J by 8 bases, with 12 bases between the two germline ends. The CDR3 extends over 14 amino acids. Germline lookup yields CDR1 LNHNV and CDR2 YYDKDF (reference sequence). In DNA form, the CDR3 reads TGTGCCACCAGCAGAGCGGCAGGGTACGAGCCCCAGCATTTT. This codes for CATSRAAGYEPQHF.

This clone was counted a single time. This specimen includes other DNA sequences encoding the same CDR3. V usage is TRBV11-2 and J usage is TRBJ2-7, with no clear D. Trimming took off 5 bases at V and 2 bases at J, with 7 bases between the two ends. Germline CDR1 reads SGHAT; CDR2 reads FQNNGV. The CDR3 loop spans 12 amino acids. CDR3 in DNA: TGTGCCAGCAGCCGAGGTCCCTACGAGCAGTACTTC. This gives the protein CASSRGPYEQYF.